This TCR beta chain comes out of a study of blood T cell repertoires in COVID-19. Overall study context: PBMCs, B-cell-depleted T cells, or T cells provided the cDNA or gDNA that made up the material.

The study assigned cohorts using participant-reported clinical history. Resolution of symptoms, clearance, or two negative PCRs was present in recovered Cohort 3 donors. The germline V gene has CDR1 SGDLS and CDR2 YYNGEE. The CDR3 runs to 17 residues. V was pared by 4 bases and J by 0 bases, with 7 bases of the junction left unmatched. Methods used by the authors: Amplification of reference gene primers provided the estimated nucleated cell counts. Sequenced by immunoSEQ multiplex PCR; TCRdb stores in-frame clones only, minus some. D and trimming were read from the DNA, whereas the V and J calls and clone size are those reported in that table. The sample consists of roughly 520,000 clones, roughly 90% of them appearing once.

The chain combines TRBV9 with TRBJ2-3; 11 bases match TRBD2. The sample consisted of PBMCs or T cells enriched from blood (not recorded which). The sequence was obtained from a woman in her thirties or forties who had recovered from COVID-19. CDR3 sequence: CASSQNSGRDSTDTQYF. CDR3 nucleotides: TGTGCCAGCAGCCAGAATAGCGGGAGGGATAGCACAGATACGCAGTATTTT.